The 16 T cell receptor beta chains below were found in one sample sequenced in a study of tumor-infiltrating T cells and Merkel cell polyomavirus. As for the study in general: The study examined CD8+ T cells specific for the Merkel cell polyomavirus KLL epitope.

Robust Merkel cell polyomavirus Large T antigen positivity by immunohistochemistry was seen in all patients' tumors. The method was immunoSEQ multiplex PCR; TCRdb's version includes in-frame clones alone and lacks a portion of them. This listing includes some 460 clones. The specimen sequenced was tumor tissue. These receptors all stem from a woman between 50 and 59 years old with Merkel cell carcinoma.

About this clone: An end of the junction differs from the germline gene, which may be a read error. The DNA ends 3 residues before the CDR3 does, and the rest of the CDR3 is filled in from the germline J gene. The J gene is TRBJ2-3, the V gene TRBV7-7, with 9 bases that match TRBD1. The germline CDR1 and CDR2 sequences are SSHAT and FNYEAQ (reference sequence). The CDR3 covers 15 residues. The DNA read from the CDR3 is TGTGCTAGCAGCGAGGGACAGGGCGGTGCAGATACG. This sequence encodes CASSEGQGGADT. The full-length CDR3 reads as CASSEGQGGADTQYF.

This clone is deemed large by its frequency. CDR3 loop: CSASFRWRGLNNEQFF. The CDR3 DNA, read in part, is TGCAGTGCTAGCTTCCGGTGGAGGGGGCTAAACAATGAG. The chain uses TRBV20-1 and TRBJ2-1; tentative D call: TRBD1 (7 bases). The read ends 3 residues shy of where the CDR3 ends; the end is completed using the germline J gene. The V and J ends lost 3 bases and 5 bases respectively, with 20 bases between them. Per germline, CDR1 DFQATT and CDR2 SNEGSKA (reference sequence). CDR3 length: 16 residues.

This clone ranks as large in terms of frequency. The CDR3 end lies 3 residues beyond the end of the read and is filled in from the germline J gene. The same CDR3 arises from other DNA sequences in this sample as well. The gene calls are TRBV7-3 and TRBJ2-5; 8 bases match TRBD2. With V trimmed by 3 bases and J by 5 bases, 2 bases remained unmatched. CDR3 length: 13 amino acids. The germline V gene has CDR1 SGHTA and CDR2 FQGTGA. The CDR3 DNA, read in part, is TGTGCCAGCAGCTTTACGGGGGGGGAGACC. Translating it yields CASSFTGGET. The whole CDR3 protein is CASSFTGGETQYF.

Frequency places this clone as medium-sized. Read coverage stops 3 residues before the CDR3 terminus; the germline J gene supplies the remainder. The rearrangement uses TRBV5-5 and TRBJ2-7, with a tentative D call TRBD2 (7 bases). CDR1 is SGHKS, CDR2 YYEKEE, per germline (reference sequence). CDR3 size: 15 residues. V was cut by 6 bases and J by 2 bases, with 18 bases left in between. The CDR3 sequence: CASTPVGGGAYEQYF. The sequenced CDR3 bases are TGTGCCAGCACCCCTGTAGGGGGGGGCGCCTACGAG. Together with reference TRBV5-5 and TRBJ2-7, the CDR3 gives the full variable domain: DAGVTQSPTHLIKTRGQQVTLRCSPISGHKSVSWYQQVLGQGPQFIFQYYEKEERGRGNFPDRFSARQFPNYSSELNVNALLLGDSALYLCASTPVGGGAYEQYFGPGTRLTVT.

On this clone itself: The read stops 3 residues short of the end of the CDR3; the missing end is completed from the germline J gene. The V call is TRBV7-2, the J call TRBJ1-4; 7 bases fit TRBD1. Germline V gives CDR1 SGHTA, CDR2 FQGNSA. This CDR3 is 14 amino acids long. After removal of 4 bases from V and 7 bases from J, the junction contained 6 bases not matched to a gene. The CDR3 DNA, read in part, is TGTGCCAGCAGCTCCCGGACAGGCAGTGAAAAA. It specifies CASSSRTGSEK. The entire CDR3 protein is CASSSRTGSEKLFF.

By frequency, this clone registers medium-sized. The read is 3 residues too short to cover the CDR3 end, so that end is filled in from the germline J gene. The V gene is TRBV7-9, the J gene TRBJ1-2; tentative D call: TRBD1 (5 bases). V gave up 5 bases and J gave up 5 bases, with 18 bases separating them. This CDR3 region has 15 residues. Germline V gene sequence: CDR1 SEHNR, CDR2 FQNEAQ (reference sequence). The sequenced CDR3 bases are TGTGCCAGCAGCCATTTTACAGGCCACGGATATGGC. Its translation is CASSHFTGHGYG. The CDR3 in its entirety is CASSHFTGHGYGYTF.

Measured by frequency, this clone is large. The read halts 3 residues ahead of the CDR3 end, with the missing end drawn from the germline J gene. The rearrangement links TRBV5-1 to TRBJ1-3; 8 bases line up with TRBD1. Losses at the gene ends were 4 bases for V and 0 bases for J; bases not matched to a gene: 9. Per germline, CDR1 SGHRS and CDR2 YFSETQ. CDR3 length: 17 amino acids. This CDR3 reads CASSPTGDFNSGNTIYF. The CDR3 bases that were read are TGCGCCAGCAGCCCGACAGGGGACTTCAACTCTGGAAACACC.

This clone is classed as medium-sized by frequency. The CDR3 end lies 3 residues beyond the end of the read and is filled in from the germline J gene. V usage is TRBV7-2 and J usage is TRBJ2-7; 8 positions agree with TRBD2. Germline CDR1 is SGHTA and CDR2 is FQGNSA. The CDR3 sequence is 14 residues long. V gave up 5 bases and J gave up 2 bases; unmatched junction bases: 5. The CDR3 sequence is CASSPIAGTYEQYF. CDR3 DNA, as far as it was read: TGTGCCAGCAGCCCGATAGCGGGAACCTACGAG.

In terms of frequency, this clone is large (0.1 to 1%). Incomplete CDR3 DNA: TGTGCCAGCAGTGCGAACAGGGCCGATAATGAAAAA. Its protein product is CASSANRADNEK. The whole CDR3 sequence is CASSANRADNEKLFF. The V call is TRBV2, the J call TRBJ1-4; D is perhaps TRBD1 (6 bases). The sequence runs out 3 residues before the end of the CDR3; the remainder is reconstructed from the germline J gene. The V end lost 4 bases, the J end lost 4 bases, and 13 bases lay between the germline ends. The CDR3 sequence is 15 residues long. Germline assignment: CDR1 SNHLY and CDR2 FYNNEI.

By frequency, this clone is medium-sized. The sequenced fragment ends 3 residues before the CDR3 boundary, so the rest is inferred from the germline J gene. The rearrangement uses TRBV5-1 and TRBJ2-3; 8 nucleotides match TRBD1. The CDR3 consists of 15 residues. V shed 4 bases, J shed 0 bases, and the junction held 4 bases outside the gene matches. CDR1 is SGHRS, CDR2 YFSETQ, per germline. CDR3 sequence: CASSGGQESTDTQYF. The sequenced part of the CDR3 DNA is TGCGCCAGCAGCGGGGGACAGGAGAGCACAGATACG.

As to this clone: Sequencing ends 3 residues short of the CDR3 end; the germline J gene provides the rest. V usage is TRBV19 and J usage is TRBJ2-7; 9 bases are shared with TRBD2. CDR3 length: 15 residues. J lost 5 bases, V lost 6 bases, and 11 bases had no gene match. Germline V gene sequence: CDR1 LNHDA, CDR2 SQIVND (reference sequence). The CDR3 DNA, read in part, is TGTGCCAGTAGCAACGGTGGGACTAGCTTGGACGAG. Its protein product is CASSNGGTSLDE. The full CDR3 sequence reads CASSNGGTSLDEQYF. Combining the CDR3 with reference TRBV19 and TRBJ2-7 gives the whole variable domain DGGITQSPKYLFRKEGQNVTLSCEQNLNHDAMYWYRQDPGQGLRLIYYSQIVNDFQKGDIAEGYSVSREKKESFPLTVTSAQKNPTAFYLCASSNGGTSLDEQYFGPGTRLTVT.

Frequency places this clone as large. The read finishes 3 residues shy of the CDR3 end, and the germline J gene is used to complete it. This chain connects TRBV5-1 to TRBJ2-1, with 11 bases matching TRBD2. The CDR3 length is 14 residues. Germline V gene sequence: CDR1 SGHRS, CDR2 YFSETQ. J was trimmed by 4 bases and V by 7 bases; bases with no gene match: 4. CDR3 sequence: CASGTSGSYNEQFF. The CDR3 bases that were read are TGCGCCAGCGGAACTAGCGGGAGTTACAATGAG.

According to its frequency, this clone is medium-sized (0.01 to 0.1%). CDR3 DNA (partial): TGTGCCAGCTCACAGAGCGGGACTAGCGGGGACGAG. As protein: CASSQSGTSGDE. The whole CDR3 reads CASSQSGTSGDEQYF. The chain carries TRBV18 and TRBJ2-7; TRBD2 aligns across 13 bases. The CDR3 is cut off 3 residues early in the read; its end comes from the germline J gene. Trimming cost V 4 bases and J 5 bases; bases outside gene matches: 5. The V gene's germline CDR1 is KGHSH and CDR2 LQKENI. The CDR3 runs to 15 residues.

This clone counts as large by frequency. The CDR3 goes on 3 residues after the read ends, and that part is filled in from the germline J gene. This chain links TRBV10-3 with TRBJ1-3, with D possibly being TRBD1 (6 bases). Germline CDR1 reads ENHRY; CDR2 reads SYGVKD. CDR3 length: 14 amino acids. V was clipped by 7 bases and J by 0 bases, with 10 bases between them. The sequenced CDR3 bases are TGTGCCATCAATATGGACAGCTCTGGAAACACC. It encodes CAINMDSSGNT. The CDR3 in its entirety is CAINMDSSGNTIYF.

According to its frequency, this clone is large. From the germline J gene comes the end of the CDR3, since the read stops 3 residues before it. This chain connects TRBV7-2 to TRBJ1-2; 9 positions match TRBD1. V was clipped by 3 bases and J by 7 bases; unmatched bases: 9. The V gene's germline CDR1 is SGHTA and CDR2 FQGNSA. This CDR3 is 15 amino acids long. CDR3 sequence: CASSFRDRVSGGYTF. CDR3 DNA, as far as it was read: TGTGCCAGCAGCTTCCGGGACAGGGTATCGGGTGGC. Based on the CDR3 plus reference TRBV7-2 and TRBJ1-2, the full variable domain is GAGVSQSPSNKVTEKGKDVELRCDPISGHTALYWYRQSLGQGLEFLIYFQGNSAPDKSGLPSDRFSAERTGGSVSTLTIQRTQQEDSAVYLCASSFRDRVSGGYTFGSGTRLTVV.

This clone is labeled large based on frequency. The CDR3 protein is CASSSGGPPRSSYNEQFF. CDR3 bases read: TGCGCCAGCAGTAGCGGGGGTCCACCACGGAGCTCCTACAATGAG. The genes are TRBV10-1 and TRBJ2-1; 8 positions match TRBD2. The CDR3 end lies 3 residues beyond the end of the read and is filled in from the germline J gene. Germline CDR1 reads WNHNN; CDR2 reads SYGVQD (reference sequence). Trimming at V came to 5 bases and at J to 0 bases, leaving 12 bases not matched to a gene. There are 18 residues in the CDR3.